Below are 18 T cell receptor beta chains sequenced from a single sample in a study of PD-1 blockade in classical Hodgkin lymphoma. Every patient experienced relapse after autologous stem cell transplantation, and brentuximab vedotin exposure varied. Assay: immunoSEQ multiplex PCR; the TCRdb copy retains only in-frame clones and omits some. Altogether over 20,000 clones are present, 73% being singletons, with the ten largest covering about 24%. This specimen consisted of peripheral blood mononuclear cells (PBMCs), obtained before the second cycle of nivolumab. The receptors here all came from a human donor with classical Hodgkin lymphoma.

The chain is built from TRBV5-1 and TRBJ2-3, with a weak D call TRBD2 (7 bases). V was pared by 0 bases and J by 4 bases, with 15 bases between. Germline assignment: CDR1 SGHRS and CDR2 YFSETQ. This CDR3 is 16 amino acids long. In DNA form, the CDR3 reads TGCGCCAGCAGCTTGGTTTCGGGGGGCGCAGCAGATACGCAGTATTTT. Its protein product is CASSLVSGGAADTQYF.

The chain combines TRBV2 with TRBJ1-2, with 8 bases fitting TRBD1. This CDR3 contains 15 residues. V gave up 7 bases and J gave up 8 bases; unmatched junction bases: 15. Germline V gives CDR1 SNHLY, CDR2 FYNNEI. CDR3 sequence: CASTIQGARVGGYTF. The CDR3 DNA reads TGTGCCAGCACCATCCAGGGGGCACGAGTAGGCGGCTACACCTTC.

The J gene is TRBJ1-2, the V gene TRBV27; 7 bases fit TRBD1. The germline V gene has CDR1 MNHEY and CDR2 SMNVEV (reference sequence). The V and J ends lost 2 bases and 4 bases, in that order; junction bases with no gene match: 16. The CDR3 has 18 residues. The CDR3: CASSLGIRTGVGLYGYTF. The CDR3 DNA follows: TGTGCCAGCAGTTTAGGGATCAGGACAGGAGTAGGACTCTATGGCTACACCTTC.

This chain's CDR3 is CASSPRRGTFYEQYF. The DNA for the CDR3 is TGTGCCAGCTCACCACGGAGGGGTACCTTCTACGAGCAGTACTTC. V usage is TRBV18 and J usage is TRBJ2-7, with a weak D call TRBD2 (6 bases). The CDR3 is 15 amino acids. CDR1 and CDR2 (germline): KGHSH, LQKENI. V was trimmed by 1 base and J by 3 bases, leaving 13 bases between them.

This clone was counted once. The rearrangement links TRBV5-5 to TRBJ1-5; D might be TRBD1 (5 bases). The V and J ends lost 4 bases and 7 bases respectively, with 15 bases between them. The CDR3 totals 14 residues. Per germline, CDR1 SGHKS and CDR2 YYEKEE (reference sequence). The CDR3 bases are TGTGCCAGCAGCCCGACGGGGGGGAGGCAGCCCCAGCATTTT. It is translated as CASSPTGGRQPQHF.

This rearrangement joins TRBV6-6 to TRBJ2-7; D gene unclear. CDR3 length: 12 amino acids. Trimming pared 2 bases from V and 3 bases from J, leaving 5 bases between. Per germline, CDR1 MNHNY and CDR2 SVGAGI (reference sequence). CDR3 DNA: TGTGCCAGCAGTTACGGCTTCTACGAGCAGTACTTC. It codes for CASSYGFYEQYF.

This clone occurred a few times. The chain is built from TRBV30 and TRBJ1-1; weak D call: TRBD1 (5 bases). V was pared by 4 bases and J by 5 bases, with 14 bases between. The CDR3 loop spans 13 amino acids. Germline V lookup: CDR1 GTSNPN, CDR2 SVGIG (reference sequence). CDR3 coding DNA: TGTGCCTGGATGGTCCGGGGGGGGACTGAAGCTTTCTTT. Residues: CAWMVRGGTEAFF.

The chain employs TRBV6-4 and TRBJ2-5; maybe TRBD2 (6 bases). The germline gives CDR1 MRHNA, CDR2 SNTAGT. V was trimmed by 7 bases and J by 1 base, leaving 16 bases between them. There are 15 residues in the CDR3. The CDR3, as DNA: TGTGCCAGCATCCCGTACCAGCGGGCCCAAGAGACCCAGTACTTC. Amino acids: CASIPYQRAQETQYF.

The sample holds a few counts of this clone. V usage is TRBV7-6 and J usage is TRBJ2-3; 8 bases fit TRBD1. V lost 8 bases, J lost 1 base, and 8 bases stayed unmatched. This CDR3 is built from 15 residues. CDR1 and CDR2 (germline): SGHVS, FNYEAQ. Here the CDR3 reads CASFSPGQGTDTQYF. CDR3 DNA sequence: TGTGCCAGCTTCAGCCCGGGACAGGGCACAGATACGCAGTATTTT.

V and J are TRBV2 and TRBJ2-6; D gene ambiguous. The CDR3 sequence is 17 residues long. The V gene's germline CDR1 is SNHLY and CDR2 FYNNEI. V was shortened by 4 bases and J by 0 bases, with 13 bases between the two germline ends. CDR3 in amino acids: CASSGGGHLSGANVLTF. CDR3 bases: TGTGCCAGCAGTGGAGGCGGCCACCTCTCTGGGGCCAACGTCCTGACTTTC. The variable domain in full, completed from reference TRBV2 and TRBJ2-6, reads EPEVTQTPSHQVTQMGQEVILRCVPISNHLYFYWYRQILGQKVEFLVSFYNNEISEKSEIFDDQFSVERPDGSNFTLKIRSTKLEDSAMYFCASSGGGHLSGANVLTFGAGSRLTVL.

J is TRBJ1-2 and V is TRBV10-3; tentatively, D is TRBD1 (6 bases). Germline-derived CDR1 and CDR2 are ENHRY and SYGVKD. With 5 bases removed from V and 2 bases from J, the gap between germline ends came to 24 bases. CDR3 size: 18 residues. CDR3 region: CAISLGPNRRGENYGYTF. DNA of the CDR3: TGTGCCATCAGTTTGGGGCCGAACCGCAGGGGCGAAAACTATGGCTACACCTTC.

About this clone itself: The same CDR3 also results from other DNA sequences found in this sample. The rearrangement joins TRBV18 to TRBJ1-1; 11 bases match TRBD1. Per the germline V gene, CDR1 is KGHSH and CDR2 is LQKENI. J lost 2 bases, V lost 2 bases, and 4 bases had no gene match. CDR3 length: 16 amino acids. The CDR3 region has the DNA TGTGCCAGCTCACCAAGGACAGGGGGCTCCAACACTGAAGCTTTCTTT. This sequence encodes CASSPRTGGSNTEAFF. Looking up the rest from reference TRBV18 and TRBJ1-1 gives the full variable domain: NAGVMQNPRHLVRRRGQEARLRCSPMKGHSHVYWYRQLPEEGLKFMVYLQKENIIDESGMPKERFSAEFPKEGPSILRIQQVVRGDSAAYFCASSPRTGGSNTEAFFGQGTRLTVV.

This clone was observed a handful of times. V gene TRBV7-2 combines with J gene TRBJ2-5, with unresolved D. The germline V and J ends were trimmed by 7 bases and 3 bases, with 15 bases remaining between them. Germline-derived CDR1 and CDR2 are SGHTA and FQGNSA. The CDR3 is 14 amino acids. The CDR3 loop is CASTPTRLEETQYF. The DNA for the CDR3 is TGTGCCAGCACCCCGACGCGACTCGAAGAGACCCAGTACTTC.

The rearrangement links TRBV28 to TRBJ1-5; D is ambiguous. V was trimmed by 5 bases and J by 2 bases, leaving 10 bases between them. The CDR3 covers 14 residues. CDR1 and CDR2 from the germline V gene are MDHEN and SYDVKM. The chain's CDR3 is CASSAEAGNQPQHF. The CDR3, as DNA: TGTGCCAGCAGTGCGGAAGCAGGCAATCAGCCCCAGCATTTT.

This clone was picked up a small number of times. The rearrangement links TRBV11-3 to TRBJ1-1; D remains ambiguous. The V end lost 0 bases, the J end lost 1 base, and 6 bases lay between the germline ends. Per the germline V gene, CDR1 is SGHNT and CDR2 is YENEEA. The CDR3 spans 14 residues. The CDR3 region is CASSLDSRNTEAFF. The CDR3 coding sequence is TGTGCCAGCAGCTTAGATAGCAGGAACACTGAAGCTTTCTTT. Using reference TRBV11-3 and TRBJ1-1 for the parts outside the CDR3, the full variable domain is EAGVVQSPRYKIIEKKQPVAFWCNPISGHNTLYWYLQNLGQGPELLIRYENEEAVDDSQLPKDRFSAERLKGVDSTLKIQPAELGDSAVYLCASSLDSRNTEAFFGQGTRLTVV.

The V and J genes are TRBV11-1 and TRBJ2-5; no firm D call. The CDR3 totals 12 residues. V gave up 5 bases and J gave up 2 bases, with 6 bases separating them. Germline lookup yields CDR1 SGHAT and CDR2 FQDESV (reference sequence). In DNA form, the CDR3 reads TGTGCCAGCAGCCCAAGTCAAGAGACCCAGTACTTC. It specifies CASSPSQETQYF.

V is TRBV19 and J is TRBJ2-6; D is possibly TRBD2 (5 bases). The ends were cut back, 3 bases at V and 0 bases at J, with 6 bases in the middle. Germline lookup yields CDR1 LNHDA and CDR2 SQIVND (reference sequence). The CDR3 sequence is 15 residues long. CDR3 DNA: TGTGCCAGTAGTATCGGGAACTCTGGGGCCAACGTCCTGACTTTC. It translates to CASSIGNSGANVLTF.

The chain couples TRBV2 to TRBJ1-4; D may be TRBD1 (5 bases). The V end lost 11 bases, the J end lost 4 bases, and 14 bases lay between the germline ends. The CDR3 has 13 amino acids. Germline lookup yields CDR1 SNHLY and CDR2 FYNNEI. In DNA form, the CDR3 reads TGTGCCGGAAACCGGGACGTTAATGAAAAACTGTTTTTT. Amino acids: CAGNRDVNEKLFF.